A selection of T cell receptor beta chains follows, all from one sample in a study of T-cell memory formation after mild COVID-19. TCRdb re-called the 5' RACE reads with MiXCR, one entry per CDR3 protein. The repertoire holds about 290,000 distinct CDR3 sequences, with about a sixth as singletons. The sample was PBMCs or a T cell subset sorted from them (not recorded which). These receptors all come from a man younger than 35 who had mild COVID-19 (a few samples of this study predate the infection). Cell type and time point are not known. Both conserved end residues are part of each CDR3. Each record gives: D gene, V gene, clone size, J gene, CDR3 DNA, CDR3 protein. A D gene is named only where the DNA matches it firmly. Expanded clones get a size class; other rows say once, few or many, or leave the size out.

D: NA; V: TRBV6-7; size: NA; J: TRBJ1-5; DNA: TGTGCCAGCAGGATCACGGATTGGGGTCAGCCCCAGCATTTT; CDR3: CASRITDWGQPQHF
D: NA; V: TRBV12-3/TRBV12-4; size: NA; J: TRBJ1-6; DNA: TGTGCCAGCAGTCCCCAGGGACTGGATTCACCCCTCCACTTT; CDR3: CASSPQGLDSPLHF
D: NA; V: TRBV2; size: few; J: TRBJ1-1; DNA: TGTGCCAGCAGTGAACCCCGGGGCCACACTGAAGCTTTCTTT; CDR3: CASSEPRGHTEAFF
D: NA; V: TRBV3-1; size: few; J: TRBJ2-3; DNA: TGTGCCAGCAGCCAAGGCCCGGGGTCAGCGTATACGCAGTATTTT; CDR3: CASSQGPGSAYTQYF
D: NA; V: TRBV20-1; size: NA; J: TRBJ2-7; DNA: TGCAGTGCTAGAGTCGGAGGGTATCGAGATGTCGAGCAGTACTTC; CDR3: CSARVGGYRDVEQYF
D: NA; V: TRBV12-3/TRBV12-4; size: few; J: TRBJ2-3; DNA: TGTGCCAGCAGCCCAACAGGGACCTGGGATACGCAGTATTTT; CDR3: CASSPTGTWDTQYF
D: NA; V: TRBV11-2; size: few; J: TRBJ2-1; DNA: TGTGCCAGCAGCTTAGAGGAGGGGGATGAGCAGTTCTTC; CDR3: CASSLEEGDEQFF
D: NA; V: TRBV20-1; size: few; J: TRBJ1-5; DNA: TGCAGTGCTGGGCAGGGACATACAAATCAGCCCCAGCATTTT; CDR3: CSAGQGHTNQPQHF
D: TRBD2; V: TRBV5-1; size: few; J: TRBJ2-7; DNA: TGCGCCAGCAGCTTCGGGGCTAGCGGGGGGACTAGATACGAGCAGTACTTC; CDR3: CASSFGASGGTRYEQYF
D: NA; V: TRBV7-6; size: many; J: TRBJ2-3; DNA: TGTGCCAGCAGCCCACAGATGGGAGATACGCAGTATTTT; CDR3: CASSPQMGDTQYF
D: NA; V: TRBV9; size: NA; J: TRBJ1-1; DNA: TGTGCCAGCAGCGCACCGGTTCCAGGGGACGGCACTGAAGCTTTCTTT; CDR3: CASSAPVPGDGTEAFF
D: TRBD2; V: TRBV4-1; size: NA; J: TRBJ2-1; DNA: TGCGCCAGCAGCCCCGGACTAGCGGGGGGGCATTACAATGAGCAGTTCTTC; CDR3: CASSPGLAGGHYNEQFF
D: NA; V: TRBV20-1; size: NA; J: TRBJ1-5; DNA: TGCAGTGCTAGTGGCGGGCCTAGCAATCAGCCCCAGCATTTT; CDR3: CSASGGPSNQPQHF
D: NA; V: TRBV6-5; size: NA; J: TRBJ2-5; DNA: TGTGCCAGCAGTCTGGCCACCTCTAGCCAAGAGACCCAGTACTTC; CDR3: CASSLATSSQETQYF
D: NA; V: TRBV5-1; size: few; J: TRBJ2-1; DNA: TGCGCCAGCAGCTTTCAGGGGACGGATGAGCAGTTCTTC; CDR3: CASSFQGTDEQFF
D: TRBD2; V: TRBV6-2/TRBV6-3; size: NA; J: TRBJ2-1; DNA: TGTGCCAGCAGCCCTTCGGGAGGCGATGAGCAGTTCTTC; CDR3: CASSPSGGDEQFF
D: NA; V: TRBV12-5; size: NA; J: TRBJ2-2; DNA: TGTGCTAGTGGTCCATCAAACACCGGGGAGCTGTTTTTT; CDR3: CASGPSNTGELFF
D: NA; V: TRBV28; size: many; J: TRBJ2-5; DNA: TGTGCCAGTGAAAGTCGGCAGGGGACTTTGGAGACCCAGTACTTC; CDR3: CASESRQGTLETQYF
D: TRBD2; V: TRBV6-2/TRBV6-3; size: NA; J: TRBJ2-3; DNA: TGTGCCAGCCGCTCGATGCGGGGGGGCCCAGATACGCAGTATTTT; CDR3: CASRSMRGGPDTQYF
D: TRBD1; V: TRBV4-1; size: NA; J: TRBJ1-1; DNA: TGCGCCAGCAGCCAAGATAGGGGGCACACTGAAGCTTTCTTT; CDR3: CASSQDRGHTEAFF
D: NA; V: TRBV6-2/TRBV6-3; size: NA; J: TRBJ2-7; DNA: TGTGCCAGCACCGGACCGCGAACCACACTCTACGAGCAGTACTTC; CDR3: CASTGPRTTLYEQYF
D: TRBD2; V: TRBV7-2; size: few; J: TRBJ2-3; DNA: TGTGCCAGCAGCTCGTGGACTAGCGGGGAAGCTGACACAGATACGCAGTATTTT; CDR3: CASSSWTSGEADTDTQYF
D: NA; V: TRBV6-6; size: NA; J: TRBJ2-1; DNA: TGTGCCAGCAGCCACGCCAATAGACAGTACAATGAGCAGTTCTTC; CDR3: CASSHANRQYNEQFF
D: TRBD2; V: TRBV5-6; size: many; J: TRBJ2-1; DNA: TGTGCCAGCAGCCTAGGACTAGCGGGCTCCTACAATGAGCAGTTCTTC; CDR3: CASSLGLAGSYNEQFF
D: TRBD1; V: TRBV12-3/TRBV12-4; size: NA; J: TRBJ1-6; DNA: TGTGCCAGCAGTTTGGGCGGACAGGGGGATTCACCCCTCCACTTT; CDR3: CASSLGGQGDSPLHF
D: NA; V: TRBV7-2; size: many; J: TRBJ1-1; DNA: TGTGCCAGCAGCTTAACGGGGGGCACTGAAGCTTTCTTT; CDR3: CASSLTGGTEAFF
D: NA; V: TRBV12-3/TRBV12-4; size: few; J: TRBJ2-2; DNA: TGTGCCAGCAGTTTCTCGGATTCTAGGGAGCTGTTTTTT; CDR3: CASSFSDSRELFF
D: NA; V: TRBV9; size: NA; J: TRBJ2-3; DNA: TGTGCCAGCAGCGTAGGGAGCGGAGGGGCGACAGATACGCAGTATTTT; CDR3: CASSVGSGGATDTQYF
D: NA; V: TRBV7-3; size: NA; J: TRBJ1-1; DNA: TGTGCCAGCAGCCTGGGGTCCAGCAACACTGAAGCTTTCTTT; CDR3: CASSLGSSNTEAFF
D: NA; V: TRBV20-1; size: NA; J: TRBJ1-1; DNA: TGCAGTGCTAGAAGCCTCACTGAAGCTTTCTTT; CDR3: CSARSLTEAFF
D: TRBD1; V: TRBV25-1; size: few; J: TRBJ1-1; DNA: TGTGCCAGCAGCTCTTCCGGACAGGGACACACTGAAGCTTTCTTT; CDR3: CASSSSGQGHTEAFF
D: NA; V: TRBV3-1; size: once; J: TRBJ1-3; DNA: TGTGCCAGCAGCTTCGCCGGGACGGTTGGAAACACCATATATTTT; CDR3: CASSFAGTVGNTIYF
D: NA; V: TRBV12-3/TRBV12-4; size: NA; J: TRBJ2-5; DNA: TGTGCCAGCAGCCAGTCGTTGTCGCGACAAGAGACCCAGTACTTC; CDR3: CASSQSLSRQETQYF
D: TRBD1; V: TRBV7-9; size: few; J: TRBJ2-3; DNA: TGTGCCAGGGGGGACAGGTCCACAGATACGCAGTATTTT; CDR3: CARGDRSTDTQYF
D: TRBD1; V: TRBV28; size: few; J: TRBJ2-1; DNA: TGTGCCAGCAACCGGGACAGAATCTCCTACAATGAGCAGTTCTTC; CDR3: CASNRDRISYNEQFF
D: NA; V: TRBV14; size: NA; J: TRBJ2-2; DNA: TGTGCCAGCAGCCAGTACCAGTGGACCGGGGAGCTGTTTTTT; CDR3: CASSQYQWTGELFF
D: TRBD1; V: TRBV28; size: many; J: TRBJ2-1; DNA: TGTGCCAGCATGAGGTCAGGGGGCCATGAGCAGTTCTTC; CDR3: CASMRSGGHEQFF
D: NA; V: TRBV4-2; size: few; J: TRBJ2-3; DNA: TGTGCCAGCAGCCAAGAATTCGGGGGAAGGACGCAGTATTTT; CDR3: CASSQEFGGRTQYF
D: NA; V: TRBV6-5; size: NA; J: TRBJ1-1; DNA: TGTGCCAGCAGTTACGTGGGGGGAAAGACTGAAGCTTTCTTT; CDR3: CASSYVGGKTEAFF
D: NA; V: TRBV7-3; size: NA; J: TRBJ2-1; DNA: TGTGCCAGCAGCTTACAGGGACGCCATCCTTACAATGAGCAGTTCTTC; CDR3: CASSLQGRHPYNEQFF
D: NA; V: TRBV6-1; size: few; J: TRBJ1-4; DNA: TGTGCCAGCAGCATACGTAGGGGGACAAGTGAAAAACTGTTTTTT; CDR3: CASSIRRGTSEKLFF
D: NA; V: TRBV14; size: NA; J: TRBJ2-5; DNA: TGTGCCAGCAGCCAAGATATAGTCGGAAGGAGATTAGAGACCCAGTACTTC; CDR3: CASSQDIVGRRLETQYF
D: TRBD1; V: TRBV5-4; size: few; J: TRBJ1-1; DNA: TGTGCCAGCAGCCCACAGGGGGTAGGGAACACTGAAGCTTTCTTT; CDR3: CASSPQGVGNTEAFF
D: NA; V: TRBV3-1; size: few; J: TRBJ2-3; DNA: TGTGCCAGCAGCCAACTAGTACGTGGAGGACGAAGGCAGTATTTT; CDR3: CASSQLVRGGRRQYF
D: NA; V: TRBV15; size: NA; J: TRBJ1-1; DNA: TGTGCCACCAGCAGAGATCTTTGGGGCGGAACTGAAGCTTTCTTT; CDR3: CATSRDLWGGTEAFF
D: NA; V: TRBV7-9; size: few; J: TRBJ1-2; DNA: TGTGCCAGCAGCACGGGGCTCGGTTACTATGGCTACACCTTC; CDR3: CASSTGLGYYGYTF
D: NA; V: TRBV6-1; size: NA; J: TRBJ1-2; DNA: TGTGCCAGCAGTGAACATCCTTTCTATGGCTACACCTTC; CDR3: CASSEHPFYGYTF
D: NA; V: TRBV9; size: NA; J: TRBJ1-2; DNA: TGTGCCAGCAGCGTAGACGAGAACTATGGCTACACCTTC; CDR3: CASSVDENYGYTF
D: NA; V: TRBV7-2; size: NA; J: TRBJ2-5; DNA: TGTGCCAGCAGTCGGGATTTGCGGGAGACCCAGTACTTC; CDR3: CASSRDLRETQYF
D: NA; V: TRBV4-3; size: NA; J: TRBJ2-3; DNA: TGCGCCAGCAGCCAAGATTGGGATACGCAGTATTTT; CDR3: CASSQDWDTQYF